Listed below are T cell receptor beta chains from one sample, sequenced in a study of shared clonotypes between healthy human individuals. Repertoires were generated with immunoSEQ multiplex PCR, while TCRdb's copy carries only in-frame clones and drops some. The sample holds millions of clones, just under 95% seen once. Sequencing was carried out using naive CD8+ T cells sorted from blood. These TCRs come from a man between 18 and 35 years old in good health. Each CDR3 is given with its conserved first and last residue. The D gene is left open where the match is weak. Not every row has a clone size; where given, it reads once, few, many or a size class.

TRBV5-1	TRBJ1-6	-	-	CASSPWQEDSPLHF	TGCGCCAGCAGCCCCTGGCAGGAGGATTCACCCCTCCACTTT
TRBV2	TRBJ2-3	-	TRBD2	CASSEELGLAGDTQYF	TGTGCCAGCAGTGAAGAATTAGGGCTAGCGGGAGATACGCAGTATTTT
TRBV7-9	TRBJ1-1	once	-	CASSYGSSTEAFF	TGTGCCAGCAGCTACGGCAGCAGCACTGAAGCTTTCTTT
TRBV5-4	TRBJ1-1	-	TRBD1	CASSLDMGQAEAFF	TGTGCCAGCAGCTTGGACATGGGACAGGCTGAAGCTTTCTTT
TRBV27	TRBJ2-6	once	-	CASSLGFGANVLTF	TGTGCCAGCAGTTTGGGCTTTGGGGCCAACGTCCTGACTTTC
TRBV5-4	TRBJ2-2	-	-	CASSPETGELFF	TGTGCCAGCAGCCCCGAAACCGGGGAGCTGTTTTTT
TRBV27	TRBJ2-3	-	-	CASSWGQANTDTQYF	TGTGCCAGCAGTTGGGGGCAGGCGAACACAGATACGCAGTATTTT
TRBV5-1	TRBJ2-3	-	-	CASSLAFRLVPTDTQYF	TGCGCCAGCAGCTTGGCTTTCCGACTAGTCCCCACAGATACGCAGTATTTT
TRBV5-5	TRBJ2-6	-	-	CASSADVASVSGANVLTF	TGTGCCAGCTCGGCGGATGTAGCTTCGGTTTCTGGGGCCAACGTCCTGACTTTC
TRBV7-3	TRBJ2-3	-	-	CASSLTGASTDTQYF	TGTGCCAGCAGCTTAACCGGGGCTAGCACAGATACGCAGTATTTT
TRBV15	TRBJ2-2	-	-	CATSRGLEGAGELFF	TGTGCCACCAGCAGGGGCTTGGAGGGGGCCGGGGAGCTGTTTTTT
TRBV10-2	TRBJ2-5	once	TRBD2	CASSGMGRGGVETQYF	TGCGCCAGCAGTGGGATGGGGCGGGGGGGCGTAGAGACCCAGTACTTC
TRBV7-2	TRBJ2-6	-	-	CASSLGYGANVLTF	TGTGCCAGCAGCTTAGGCTACGGGGCCAACGTCCTGACTTTC
TRBV9	TRBJ2-2	-	-	CASSVEPLPRANTGELFF	TGTGCCAGCAGCGTAGAACCCCTCCCGAGGGCGAACACCGGGGAGCTGTTTTTT
TRBV28	TRBJ2-7	-	-	CASSFPSQGGYEQYF	TGTGCCAGCAGTTTCCCCTCACAGGGAGGATACGAGCAGTACTTC
TRBV2	TRBJ1-1	-	-	CASSDSSGYTEAFF	TGTGCCAGCAGTGATTCATCAGGTTACACTGAAGCTTTCTTT
TRBV29-1	TRBJ2-5	-	TRBD2	CSVGLAGIETQYF	TGCAGCGTTGGACTAGCGGGGATAGAGACCCAGTACTTC
TRBV5-1	TRBJ2-5	-	-	CASSPNQETQYF	TGCGCCAGCAGCCCTAACCAAGAGACCCAGTACTTC
TRBV9	TRBJ2-7	-	-	CASSVGGDSYYEQYF	TGTGCCAGCAGCGTAGGGGGGGACAGCTACTACGAGCAGTACTTC
TRBV27	TRBJ1-1	-	-	CASSFSGVTEAFF	TGTGCCAGCAGTTTTTCCGGGGTCACTGAAGCTTTCTTT
TRBV19	TRBJ1-3	once	-	CGLERGSSGNTIYF	TGTGGCCTAGAGCGAGGGAGCTCTGGAAACACCATATATTTT
TRBV11-2	TRBJ2-5	-	-	CASSLSMAKETQYF	TGTGCCAGCAGCTTATCCATGGCCAAAGAGACCCAGTACTTC
TRBV9	TRBJ1-4	-	TRBD1	CASSEGQTTSREKLFF	TGTGCCAGCAGCGAGGGACAGACAACGAGTCGTGAAAAACTGTTTTTT
TRBV27	TRBJ2-3	-	-	CASLDTYTDTQYF	TGTGCCAGCCTGGACACCTACACAGATACGCAGTATTTT
TRBV5-1	TRBJ2-2	-	TRBD1	CASSRPDRDLTGELFF	TGCGCCAGCAGCAGGCCGGACAGGGACCTCACCGGGGAGCTGTTTTTT
TRBV29-1	TRBJ1-2	-	-	CSVEVGVYYTF	TGCAGCGTTGAAGTAGGAGTCTACTACACCTTC
TRBV27	TRBJ2-5	-	-	CASSLSFLGQETQYF	TGTGCCAGCAGTTTAAGTTTTCTGGGCCAAGAGACCCAGTACTTC
TRBV2	TRBJ2-7	-	TRBD2	CASIETSGGNSYEQYF	TGTGCCAGCATTGAGACTAGCGGGGGGAACTCCTACGAGCAGTACTTC
TRBV28	TRBJ2-5	-	TRBD2	CASSSLNSGGPQETQYF	TGTGCCAGCAGTTCCCTTAATAGCGGGGGACCACAAGAGACCCAGTACTTC
TRBV5-8	TRBJ2-3	-	-	CASSLPWGGEGTDTQYF	TGTGCCAGCAGCTTGCCTTGGGGCGGAGAGGGGACAGATACGCAGTATTTT
TRBV7-9	TRBJ1-5	-	-	CASSPDSFEPQHF	TGTGCCAGCAGCCCGGACTCATTTGAGCCCCAGCATTTT
TRBV7-8	TRBJ1-3	-	-	CASSPFEGTGNTIYF	TGTGCCAGCAGCCCGTTCGAGGGCACTGGAAACACCATATATTTT
TRBV7-3	TRBJ1-1	-	-	CASSVGLGGTEAFF	TGTGCCAGCAGCGTAGGGTTAGGGGGCACTGAAGCTTTCTTT
TRBV7-9	TRBJ2-1	-	-	CASSLGAHEQFF	TGTGCCAGCAGCTTAGGGGCCCATGAGCAGTTCTTC
TRBV5-1	TRBJ2-1	once	TRBD2	CASSLGVLAGGLYNEQFF	TGCGCCAGCAGCTTGGGAGTGCTAGCGGGGGGACTGTACAATGAGCAGTTCTTC
TRBV11-2	TRBJ2-2	-	TRBD1	CASSQAGDRTGELFF	TGTGCCAGCAGTCAAGCCGGGGACAGGACCGGGGAGCTGTTTTTT
TRBV28	TRBJ2-7	-	TRBD1	CASSSLGQETYEQYF	TGTGCCAGCAGTTCCCTGGGACAGGAGACCTACGAGCAGTACTTC
TRBV7-9	TRBJ1-6	-	-	CASGAYDRISPLHF	TGTGCCAGCGGAGCTTACGACAGGATTTCACCCCTCCACTTT
TRBV4-3	TRBJ2-2	few	-	CASSQDRNTGELFF	TGCGCCAGCAGCCAAGACAGAAACACCGGGGAGCTGTTTTTT
TRBV30	TRBJ2-5	-	TRBD2	CAWDLGRAGGRETQYF	TGTGCCTGGGACCTAGGAAGAGCGGGGGGGCGAGAGACCCAGTACTTC
TRBV4-3	TRBJ1-2	-	-	CASSQTPGAGANGYTF	TGCGCCAGCAGCCAAACCCCGGGAGCGGGGGCAAATGGCTACACCTTC
TRBV7-8	TRBJ2-3	-	-	CASSLAGMGGTRDF	TGTGCCAGCAGCTTAGCGGGGATGGGGGGCACAAGGGATTTT
TRBV9	TRBJ1-2	-	-	CASSVGAGLNYGYTF	TGTGCCAGCAGCGTAGGGGCAGGCCTTAACTATGGCTACACCTTC
TRBV7-9	TRBJ1-3	-	-	CASSLVAGEPGNTIYF	TGTGCCAGCAGCTTAGTGGCAGGGGAACCTGGAAACACCATATATTTT
TRBV27	TRBJ1-1	-	-	CASSMWNTEAFF	TGTGCCAGCAGTATGTGGAACACTGAAGCTTTCTTT
TRBV19	TRBJ1-6	-	-	CASRDSDYNSPLHF	TGTGCCAGTAGGGACAGCGACTATAATTCACCCCTCCACTTT
TRBV1	TRBJ1-3	-	-	CTSSQPPTGRSGNTIYF	TGCACCAGCAGCCAACCCCCGACAGGCCGCTCTGGAAACACCATATATTTT
TRBV6-6	TRBJ1-6	-	-	CASGLTLVSYNSPLHF	TGTGCCAGCGGATTGACACTCGTGTCGTATAATTCACCCCTCCACTTT
TRBV7-8	TRBJ2-3	-	-	CASSLARTDTQYF	TGTGCCAGCAGCTTAGCAAGGACAGATACGCAGTATTTT
TRBV2	TRBJ2-7	-	-	CASHRAFGYEQYF	TGTGCCAGCCACAGGGCCTTTGGGTACGAGCAGTACTTC
TRBV7-9	TRBJ2-1	-	TRBD2	CASSQGLALGQFF	TGTGCCAGCAGTCAGGGACTAGCGTTGGGGCAGTTCTTC
TRBV27	TRBJ2-1	-	-	CASSLLTDYNEQFF	TGTGCCAGCAGTTTATTGACAGACTACAATGAGCAGTTCTTC
TRBV9	TRBJ2-7	once	TRBD2	CASSEGGDGYEQYF	TGTGCCAGCAGCGAGGGAGGGGACGGGTACGAGCAGTACTTC
TRBV4-3	TRBJ2-7	once	-	CASSQERGSPAYEQYF	TGCGCCAGCAGCCAAGAAAGAGGGAGCCCCGCCTACGAGCAGTACTTC
TRBV11-2	TRBJ1-2	-	-	CASTGGELNYGYTF	TGTGCCAGCACCGGGGGGGAATTGAACTATGGCTACACCTTC
TRBV10-1	TRBJ2-7	-	-	CASSEYSGREQYF	TGCGCCAGCAGTGAGTATAGCGGTAGGGAGCAGTACTTC
TRBV7-9	TRBJ2-2	-	-	CASSFAGSGELFF	TGTGCCAGCAGCTTTGCAGGATCCGGGGAGCTGTTTTTT
TRBV6-5	TRBJ2-3	-	-	CASSPDTSVTDTQYF	TGTGCCAGCAGTCCTGACACGAGTGTGACAGATACGCAGTATTTT
TRBV5-1	TRBJ2-5	-	-	CASSLEGGHQETQYF	TGCGCCAGCAGCTTGGAGGGCGGACACCAAGAGACCCAGTACTTC